The following is a T cell receptor beta chain sequence with its context. Its antigen is not known. This CDR3 is 19 amino acids long. After expansion with viral peptide pools in the ViraFEST assay, antigen-specific CD4+ T cells were sequenced. With nine to eleven days of culture completed, CD4+ T cells were isolated. It was two doses of either the BNT162b2 or mRNA-1273 vaccine that participants received. Vaccinated participants had no history of SARS-CoV-2 infection and tested negative for nucleocapsid antibodies. Cells had half their medium changed to IL-2 medium on days 3 and 7. Clones were sequenced by immunoSEQ multiplex PCR, and TCRdb holds only the in-frame ones, with some missing. The sample carries roughly 27,000 clones, 74% recorded once. This sample is drawn from a study of vaccination effects on CD4 cells after COVID-19. Study observations and caveats: In healthy vaccinees, only 1 of 255 vaccine-induced clones cross-reacted with common cold coronaviruses. Marked clonal contraction of both clone types appeared late after vaccination.

Material: CD4+ T cells from PBMCs cultured with HCoV-OC43 spike peptides, obtained after COVID-19 vaccination. Subset of the sample: HCoV-OC43 spike overlapping peptide pool stimulation. This clonotype was obtained from a human donor who received a COVID-19 vaccine. The V and J genes are TRBV21-1 and TRBJ1-5; TRBD1, the table's D call, was not compared with the DNA. TRBV21-1 corresponds to a pseudogene. CDR3 nucleotide sequence: TGTGCCAGCAGCAAAGCGTCGGGGACAGGGGAGACAAGGTATCAGCCCCAGCATTTT. Translating it yields CASSKASGTGETRYQPQHF.